This TCR beta chain is from a study of cytomegalovirus exposure and HLA in healthy donors. Study-wide results and caveats: Relative to equally common others, HLA-associated TCR beta chains showed greater clonal expansion in a later analysis.

13 Jbeta primers and 60 Vbeta primers were used for the PCR. Data came from immunoSEQ multiplex PCR; TCRdb stores just in-frame clones and leaves some out. The table includes 210,000 or so clones, roughly 84% detected once. The CDR3 covers 13 residues. V was cut by 2 bases and J by 5 bases, with 9 bases left in between. The V gene's germline CDR1 is MNHEY and CDR2 SVGAGI. About this clone itself: What it recognizes is unknown.

The sequenced material came from PBMCs. This TCR derives from a boy aged 2-9 years in good health and CMV-seronegative. This chain uses TRBV6-5 with TRBJ2-5; perhaps TRBD2 as D (6 bases). CDR3 sequence reads: CASSYGGWETQYF. CDR3 DNA sequence: TGTGCCAGCAGTTACGGGGGGTGGGAGACCCAGTACTTC.